The 18 T cell receptor beta chains reported below all come from one sample, sequenced in a study of shared clonotypes between healthy human individuals. Clones were read by immunoSEQ multiplex PCR, and TCRdb kept only the in-frame ones, dropping some. This repertoire shows 2 million to 2.5 million clones, 95% found once; its top ten account for 0.1% to 0.15%. Sample: naive CD4+ T cells sorted from blood. Subset denoted: CD45RA+ positively selected. The receptors stem from a man between 18 and 35 years old in good health.

CDR3 sequence reads: CASSPSGPGGSPLHF. CDR3 in DNA: TGCGCCAGCAGCCCTTCGGGCCCTGGTGGTTCACCCCTCCACTTT. The rearrangement joins TRBV5-1 to TRBJ1-6; D gene unclear. There are 15 residues in the CDR3. CDR1 is SGHRS and CDR2 is YFSETQ in the germline V gene. The V and J ends lost 4 bases and 9 bases respectively, with 17 bases between them.

The chain carries TRBV14 and TRBJ2-7; 10 nucleotides agree with TRBD2. The length of the CDR3 is 16 residues. The trim removed 4 bases at V and 1 base at J, leaving 7 bases unmatched. Germline V gene sequence: CDR1 SGHDN, CDR2 FVKESK. The CDR3 DNA follows: TGTGCCAGCAGCCTAACCTGGACTAGCGGATCCTACGAGCAGTACTTC. Its translation is CASSLTWTSGSYEQYF.

V gene TRBV18 combines with J gene TRBJ2-3; 13 bases are shared with TRBD2. Looked up from germline, CDR1 is KGHSH and CDR2 is LQKENI. Unmatched junction bases numbered 7, after V lost 4 bases and J lost 6 bases. The CDR3 contains 16 residues. The CDR3, as DNA: TGTGCCAGCTCACTCGGACTAGCGGGAGTGTTGGATACGCAGTATTTT. It yields the protein CASSLGLAGVLDTQYF. The variable domain in full, completed from reference TRBV18 and TRBJ2-3, reads NAGVMQNPRHLVRRRGQEARLRCSPMKGHSHVYWYRQLPEEGLKFMVYLQKENIIDESGMPKERFSAEFPKEGPSILRIQQVVRGDSAAYFCASSLGLAGVLDTQYFGPGTRLTVL.

This chain joins TRBV6-1 and TRBJ2-5; 7 positions agree with TRBD2. The CDR3 length is 15 residues. V gave up 8 bases and J gave up 0 bases; unmatched junction bases: 9. Looked up from germline, CDR1 is MNHNS and CDR2 is SASEGT. The CDR3 bases are TGTGCCAGCTCACCTAGCGGTTGGTACCAAGAGACCCAGTACTTC. As protein: CASSPSGWYQETQYF.

This clone came up once. The same CDR3 can be traced to other DNA sequences in this sample. The chain joins TRBV7-2 to TRBJ2-3; D unresolved. The V gene lost 2 bases and the J gene lost 2 bases, with 5 bases spanning the gap. CDR1 and CDR2 (germline): SGHTA, FQGNSA. The CDR3 length is 13 residues. CDR3 bases: TGTGCCAGCAGCTTAAGTTTCACAGATACGCAGTATTTT. Its translation is CASSLSFTDTQYF.

The CDR3 DNA reads TGTGCCAGCAGTGACCCACAGGGTATGGCTTTCTTT. Protein product: CASSDPQGMAFF. The gene calls are TRBV6-1 and TRBJ1-1, with TRBD1 as a possible D gene (6 bases). Germline V gene data show CDR1 as MNHNS and CDR2 as SASEGT. The CDR3 is 12 amino acids. V dropped 3 bases and J dropped 11 bases, with 13 bases sitting between them.

V usage is TRBV4-3 and J usage is TRBJ2-5; TRBD2 matches 9 bases. The CDR3 length is 20 residues. Unmatched junction bases numbered 19, after V lost 0 bases and J lost 5 bases. Germline CDR1 and CDR2: LGHNA and YSLEER. The CDR3 sequence: CASSQEVNGLLREGPETQYF. The CDR3 DNA sequence: TGCGCCAGCAGCCAAGAAGTGAACGGTCTGTTGCGGGAGGGCCCGGAGACCCAGTACTTC.

This chain links TRBV2 with TRBJ2-7; 7 bases agree with TRBD1. CDR1 is SNHLY, CDR2 FYNNEI, per germline. J gave up 3 bases and V 0 bases, and 8 bases lay outside the gene matches. The CDR3 has 16 amino acids. CDR3 nucleotide sequence: TGTGCCAGCAGTGAAGCGCGCTTTAGGGGGCGCTACGAGCAGTACTTC. This codes for CASSEARFRGRYEQYF.

This clone is a singleton in its sample. As DNA, the CDR3 is TGCGCCAGCAGCGTTGACAATGAGCAGTTCTTC. Residues: CASSVDNEQFF. The chain joins TRBV5-1 to TRBJ2-1, with no clear D. The V end lost 4 bases, the J end lost 5 bases, and 4 bases lay between the germline ends. This CDR3 has 11 residues. Germline V gene lookup returns CDR1 SGHRS and CDR2 YFSETQ.

About this clone itself: The sample carries other DNA sequences with the same CDR3. The V call is TRBV6-5, the J call TRBJ1-1; 10 bases line up with TRBD1. Germline V gene lookup returns CDR1 MNHEY and CDR2 SVGAGI. V lost 7 bases, J lost 4 bases, and 3 bases stayed unmatched. The CDR3 is made up of 13 amino acids. In DNA, the CDR3 is TGTGCCAGCATCCGGACAGGGGGCACTGAAGCTTTCTTT. Residues: CASIRTGGTEAFF.

V gene TRBV5-4 combines with J gene TRBJ2-7; D is unresolved. The germline gives CDR1 SGHNT, CDR2 YYREEE (reference sequence). Trimming took 3 bases from V and 5 from J, leaving 18 bases between them. This CDR3 spans 15 amino acids. The CDR3 protein is CASSSVGVTVHEQYF. The CDR3 DNA sequence: TGTGCCAGCAGCTCGGTGGGCGTTACCGTTCACGAGCAGTACTTC.

With regard to this clone: The sample carries other DNA sequences with the same CDR3. The chain uses TRBV5-1 and TRBJ1-3; D is perhaps TRBD1 (5 bases). The CDR3 consists of 15 residues. Deletions cut 4 bases from V and 2 bases from J, with 13 bases between. Germline V lookup: CDR1 SGHRS, CDR2 YFSETQ. The chain's CDR3 is CASSLSTGAGNTIYF. CDR3 nucleotides: TGCGCCAGCAGCCTTTCCACGGGGGCTGGAAACACCATATATTTT.

V and J are TRBV4-1 and TRBJ1-2, with D hard to call. V was clipped by 3 bases and J by 1 base, with 15 bases between them. Germline assignment: CDR1 MGHRA and CDR2 YSYEKL. The CDR3 totals 16 residues. The CDR3 nucleotides are TGCGCCAGCAGCCAGGGGTTGAGATCCTTTAACTATGGCTACACCTTC. This sequence encodes CASSQGLRSFNYGYTF.

This sequence joins TRBV4-3 and TRBJ1-2; 7 bases match TRBD1. J gave up 2 bases and V 1 base, and 4 bases lay outside the gene matches. There are 15 residues in the CDR3. CDR1 LGHNA and CDR2 YSLEER come from the germline V gene. The DNA for the CDR3 is TGCGCCAGCAGCCAAGGGGACAGTAACAACTATGGCTACACCTTC. Its translation: CASSQGDSNNYGYTF.

V usage is TRBV5-1 and J usage is TRBJ1-1; unclear D gene. The CDR3 runs to 13 residues. Per germline, CDR1 SGHRS and CDR2 YFSETQ. The V end was cut by 1 base, the J end by 7 bases, with 11 bases between. This CDR3 reads CASSLSIANEAFF. For the CDR3, the DNA is TGCGCCAGCAGCTTGTCAATCGCAAATGAAGCTTTCTTT.

The genes are TRBV7-9 and TRBJ1-3, with 9 bases that match TRBD1. Trimming cost V 5 bases and J 3 bases; bases outside gene matches: 11. This CDR3 contains 17 residues. The germline V gene has CDR1 SEHNR and CDR2 FQNEAQ (reference sequence). Here the CDR3 DNA reads TGTGCCAGCAGCCCTAGACTGAACAGGGGGCTTGGAAACACCATATATTTT. Protein sequence: CASSPRLNRGLGNTIYF.

The rearrangement joins TRBV4-1 to TRBJ2-1; 10 bases map to TRBD2. Per germline, CDR1 MGHRA and CDR2 YSYEKL. The ends lost 4 bases at V and 7 bases at J; junction bases unmatched: 10. The CDR3 runs to 16 residues. The CDR3 is CASSPLTSGIGNEQFF. The DNA of the CDR3 is TGCGCCAGCAGCCCGCTTACTAGCGGGATTGGTAATGAGCAGTTCTTC.

The chain has TRBV7-9 and TRBJ1-6; D possibly corresponds to TRBD1 (5 bases). Germline V gene lookup returns CDR1 SEHNR and CDR2 FQNEAQ (reference sequence). The CDR3 spans 15 residues. V lost 5 bases to trimming and J lost 7 bases, with 15 bases between them. The CDR3 nucleotides read TGTGCCAGCAGCCCGGGACCGGGGAGAAATTCACCCCTCCACTTT. Translated, it gives CASSPGPGRNSPLHF.